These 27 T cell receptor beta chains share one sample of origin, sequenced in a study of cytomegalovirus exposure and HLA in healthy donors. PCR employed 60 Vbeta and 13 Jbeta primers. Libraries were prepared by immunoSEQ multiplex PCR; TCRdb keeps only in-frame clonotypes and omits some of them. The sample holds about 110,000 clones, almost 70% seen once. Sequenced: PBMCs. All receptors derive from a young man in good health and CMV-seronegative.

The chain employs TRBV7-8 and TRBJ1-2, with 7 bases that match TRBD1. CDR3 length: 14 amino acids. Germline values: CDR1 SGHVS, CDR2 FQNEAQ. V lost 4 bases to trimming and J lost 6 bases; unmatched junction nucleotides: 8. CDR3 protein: CASSSTDRSHGYTF. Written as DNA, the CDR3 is TGTGCCAGCAGCTCCACGGACAGGTCCCATGGCTACACCTTC.

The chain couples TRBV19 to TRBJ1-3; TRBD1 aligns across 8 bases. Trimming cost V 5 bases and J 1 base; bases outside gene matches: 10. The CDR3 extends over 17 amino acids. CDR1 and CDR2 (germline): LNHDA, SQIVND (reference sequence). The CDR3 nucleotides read TGTGCCAGTAGTTTGGACAGGGACGGCTATTCTGGAAACACCATATATTTT. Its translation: CASSLDRDGYSGNTIYF. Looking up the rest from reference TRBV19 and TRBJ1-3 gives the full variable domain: DGGITQSPKYLFRKEGQNVTLSCEQNLNHDAMYWYRQDPGQGLRLIYYSQIVNDFQKGDIAEGYSVSREKKESFPLTVTSAQKNPTAFYLCASSLDRDGYSGNTIYFGEGSWLTVV.

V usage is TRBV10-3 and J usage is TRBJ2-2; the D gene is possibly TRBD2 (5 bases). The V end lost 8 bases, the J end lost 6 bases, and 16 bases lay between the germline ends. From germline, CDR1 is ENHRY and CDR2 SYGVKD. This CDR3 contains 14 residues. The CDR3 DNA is TGTGCCATCTTGGGAAGCCCGGAGGCCGGGGAGCTGTTTTTT. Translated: CAILGSPEAGELFF.

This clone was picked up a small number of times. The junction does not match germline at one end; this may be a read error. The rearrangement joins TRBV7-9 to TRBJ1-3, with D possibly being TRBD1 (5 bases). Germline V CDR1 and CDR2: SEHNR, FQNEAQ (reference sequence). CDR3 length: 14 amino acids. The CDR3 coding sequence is TGTTCCAGCAGCTTAGCCCAGGGTGGAAACACCATATATTTT. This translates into CSSSLAQGGNTIYF.

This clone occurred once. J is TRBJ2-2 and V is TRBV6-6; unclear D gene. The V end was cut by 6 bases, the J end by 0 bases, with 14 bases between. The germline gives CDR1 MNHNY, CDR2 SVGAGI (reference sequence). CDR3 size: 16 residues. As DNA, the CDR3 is TGTGCCAGCAGCGAAAACGTGGGCCCGAACACCGGGGAGCTGTTTTTT. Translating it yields CASSENVGPNTGELFF.

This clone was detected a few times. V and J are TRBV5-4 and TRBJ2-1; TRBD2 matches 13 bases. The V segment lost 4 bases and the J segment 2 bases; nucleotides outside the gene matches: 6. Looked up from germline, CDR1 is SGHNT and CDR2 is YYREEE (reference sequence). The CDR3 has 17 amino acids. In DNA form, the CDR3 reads TGTGCCAGCAGCAAGGGACTAGCGGGAAGCACCTACAATGAGCAGTTCTTC. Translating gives CASSKGLAGSTYNEQFF.

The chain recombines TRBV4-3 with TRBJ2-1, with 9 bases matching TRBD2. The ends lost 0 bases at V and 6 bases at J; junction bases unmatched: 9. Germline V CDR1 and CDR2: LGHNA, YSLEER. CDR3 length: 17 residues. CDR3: CASSQDVRREGRNEQFF. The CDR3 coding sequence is TGCGCCAGCAGCCAAGATGTAAGGCGGGAGGGCCGCAATGAGCAGTTCTTC.

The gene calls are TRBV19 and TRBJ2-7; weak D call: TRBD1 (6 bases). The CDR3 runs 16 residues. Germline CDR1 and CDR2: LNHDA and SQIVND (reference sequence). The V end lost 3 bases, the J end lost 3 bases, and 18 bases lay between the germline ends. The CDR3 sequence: CASSMVGNRAYYEQYF. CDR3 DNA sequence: TGTGCCAGTAGTATGGTTGGGAACAGGGCTTACTACGAGCAGTACTTC.

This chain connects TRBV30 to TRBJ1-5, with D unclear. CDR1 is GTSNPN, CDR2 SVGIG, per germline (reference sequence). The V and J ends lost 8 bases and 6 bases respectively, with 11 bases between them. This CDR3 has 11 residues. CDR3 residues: CALKQIQPQHF. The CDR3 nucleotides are TGTGCCCTTAAGCAAATTCAGCCCCAGCATTTT.

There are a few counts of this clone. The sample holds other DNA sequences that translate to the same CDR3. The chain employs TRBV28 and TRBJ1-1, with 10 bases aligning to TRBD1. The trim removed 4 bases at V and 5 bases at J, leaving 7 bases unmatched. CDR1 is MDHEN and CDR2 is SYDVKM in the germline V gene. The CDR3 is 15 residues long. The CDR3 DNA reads TGTGCCAGCAGTTCCGGGACAGGGGAAGGGACTGAAGCTTTCTTT. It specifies CASSSGTGEGTEAFF.

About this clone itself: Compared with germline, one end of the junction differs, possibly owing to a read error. The DNA of the CDR3 is TGTGCCAGCAGCCGGGACTTTTCTGGTTCCCGGTTGGTCTTC. Protein: CASSRDFSGSRLVF. The chain links TRBV2 to TRBJ2-1, with D maybe TRBD2 (6 bases). The CDR3 runs to 14 residues. From germline, CDR1 is SNHLY and CDR2 FYNNEI.

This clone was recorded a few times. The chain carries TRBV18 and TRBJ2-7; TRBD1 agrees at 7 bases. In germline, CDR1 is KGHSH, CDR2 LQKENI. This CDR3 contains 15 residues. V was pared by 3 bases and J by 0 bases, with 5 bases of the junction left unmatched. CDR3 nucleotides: TGTGCCAGCTCACCCGCTCAGGGGGACTCCTACGAGCAGTACTTC. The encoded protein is CASSPAQGDSYEQYF.

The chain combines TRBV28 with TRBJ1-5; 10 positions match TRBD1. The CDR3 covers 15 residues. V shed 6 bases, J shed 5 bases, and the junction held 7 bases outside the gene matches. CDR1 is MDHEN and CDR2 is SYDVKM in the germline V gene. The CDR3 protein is CASRGTGVGYQPQHF. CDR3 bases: TGTGCCAGCAGGGGGACAGGGGTAGGGTATCAGCCCCAGCATTTT.

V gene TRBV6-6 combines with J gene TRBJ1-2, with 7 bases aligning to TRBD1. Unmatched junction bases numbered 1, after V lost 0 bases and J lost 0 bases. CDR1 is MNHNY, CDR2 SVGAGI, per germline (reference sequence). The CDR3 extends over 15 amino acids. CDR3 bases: TGTGCCAGCAGTTACTCGGACAGGTCTAACTATGGCTACACCTTC. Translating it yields CASSYSDRSNYGYTF.

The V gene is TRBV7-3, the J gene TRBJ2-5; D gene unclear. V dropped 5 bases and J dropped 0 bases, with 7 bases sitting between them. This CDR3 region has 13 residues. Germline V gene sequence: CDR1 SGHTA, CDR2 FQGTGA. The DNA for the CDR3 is TGTGCCAGCAGCCCAAGAGACCAAGAGACCCAGTACTTC. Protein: CASSPRDQETQYF.

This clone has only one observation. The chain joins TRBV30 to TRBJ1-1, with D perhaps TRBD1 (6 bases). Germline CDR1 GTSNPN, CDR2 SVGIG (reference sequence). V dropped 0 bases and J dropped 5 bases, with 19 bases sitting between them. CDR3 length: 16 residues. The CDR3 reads CAWSVLGAWSGTEAFF. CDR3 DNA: TGTGCCTGGAGTGTACTGGGGGCATGGAGTGGGACTGAAGCTTTCTTT.

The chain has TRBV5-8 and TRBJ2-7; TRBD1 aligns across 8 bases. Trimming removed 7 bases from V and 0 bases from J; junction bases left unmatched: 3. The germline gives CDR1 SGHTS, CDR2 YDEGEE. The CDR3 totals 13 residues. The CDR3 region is CASWDRNSYEQYF. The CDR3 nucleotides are TGTGCCAGCTGGGACAGGAACTCCTACGAGCAGTACTTC.

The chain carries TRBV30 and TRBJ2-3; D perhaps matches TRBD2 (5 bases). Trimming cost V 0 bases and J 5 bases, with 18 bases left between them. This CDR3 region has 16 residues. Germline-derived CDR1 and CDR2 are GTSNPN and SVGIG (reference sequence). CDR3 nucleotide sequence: TGTGCCTGGAGTGTTCCCACCCCACTTACTAGAGATACGCAGTATTTT. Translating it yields CAWSVPTPLTRDTQYF.

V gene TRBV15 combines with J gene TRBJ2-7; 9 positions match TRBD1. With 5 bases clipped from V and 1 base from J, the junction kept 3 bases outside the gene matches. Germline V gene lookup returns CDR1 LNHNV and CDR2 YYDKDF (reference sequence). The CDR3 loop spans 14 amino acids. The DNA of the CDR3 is TGTGCCACCAGCTCGACAGGGGGGTCCTACGAGCAGTACTTC. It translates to CATSSTGGSYEQYF.

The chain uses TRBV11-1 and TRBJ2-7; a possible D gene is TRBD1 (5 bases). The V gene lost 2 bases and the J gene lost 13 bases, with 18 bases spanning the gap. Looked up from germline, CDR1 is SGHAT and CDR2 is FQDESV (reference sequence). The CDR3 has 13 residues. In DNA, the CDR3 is TGTGCCAGCAGCTTAATTGACAGTCCCCCCTCCTACTTC. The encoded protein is CASSLIDSPPSYF.

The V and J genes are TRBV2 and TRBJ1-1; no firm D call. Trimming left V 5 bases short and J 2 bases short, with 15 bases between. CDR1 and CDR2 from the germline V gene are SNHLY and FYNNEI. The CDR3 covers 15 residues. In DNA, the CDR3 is TGTGCCAGCAGTCTCAGCGGTGGATTAAACACTGAAGCTTTCTTT. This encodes CASSLSGGLNTEAFF.

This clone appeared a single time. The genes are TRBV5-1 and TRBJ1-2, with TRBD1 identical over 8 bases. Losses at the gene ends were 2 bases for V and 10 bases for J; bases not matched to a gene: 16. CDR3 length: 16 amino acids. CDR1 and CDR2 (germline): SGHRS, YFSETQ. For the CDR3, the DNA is TGCGCCAGCAGCTTTTTTGGGACAGGAAATGGGGATGTCTACACCTTC. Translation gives CASSFFGTGNGDVYTF.

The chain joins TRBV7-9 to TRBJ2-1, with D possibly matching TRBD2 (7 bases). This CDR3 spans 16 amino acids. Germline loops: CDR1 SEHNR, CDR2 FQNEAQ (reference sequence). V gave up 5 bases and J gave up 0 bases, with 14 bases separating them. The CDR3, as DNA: TGTGCCAGCAGCCCGAGGGGGGGCGTCTCCTACAATGAGCAGTTCTTC. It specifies CASSPRGGVSYNEQFF.

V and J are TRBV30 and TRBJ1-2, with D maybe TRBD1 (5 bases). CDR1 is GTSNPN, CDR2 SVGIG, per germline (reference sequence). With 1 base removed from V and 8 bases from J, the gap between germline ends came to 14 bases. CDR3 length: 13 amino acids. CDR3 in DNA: TGTGCCTGGAGTGGCCCCGGGGGTTGGGGCTACACCTTC. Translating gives CAWSGPGGWGYTF. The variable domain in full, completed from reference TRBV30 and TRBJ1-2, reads SQTIHQWPATLVQPVGSPLSLECTVEGTSNPNLYWYRQAAGRGLQLLFYSVGIGQISSEVPQNLSASRPQDRQFILSSKKLLLSDSGFYLCAWSGPGGWGYTFGSGTRLTVV.

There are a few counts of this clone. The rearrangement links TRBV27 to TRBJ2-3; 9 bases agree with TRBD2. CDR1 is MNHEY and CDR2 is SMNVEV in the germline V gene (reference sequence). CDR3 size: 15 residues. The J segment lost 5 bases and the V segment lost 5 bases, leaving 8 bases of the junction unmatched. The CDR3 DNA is TGTGCCAGCAGTCTTAGCGGGAGAAGGGTAGATACGCAGTATTTT. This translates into CASSLSGRRVDTQYF.

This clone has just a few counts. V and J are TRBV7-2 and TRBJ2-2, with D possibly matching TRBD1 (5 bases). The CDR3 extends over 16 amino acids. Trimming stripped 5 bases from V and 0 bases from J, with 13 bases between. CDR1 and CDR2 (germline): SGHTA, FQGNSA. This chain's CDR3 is CASSGDSLANTGELFF. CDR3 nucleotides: TGTGCCAGCAGCGGCGACAGTCTGGCGAACACCGGGGAGCTGTTTTTT.

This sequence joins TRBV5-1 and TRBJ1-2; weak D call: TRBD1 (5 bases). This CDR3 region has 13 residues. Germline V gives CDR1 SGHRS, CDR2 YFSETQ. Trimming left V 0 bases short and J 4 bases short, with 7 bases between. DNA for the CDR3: TGCGCCAGCAGCTTGGATCAGGGCTATGGCTACACCTTC. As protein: CASSLDQGYGYTF.